Following are 30 T cell receptor beta chains from one sample sequenced in a study of human T cells and chemical hapten exposure. MiXCR, run by TCRdb on the RACE reads, gives a single entry per CDR3 protein. The sample has just over 40,000 distinct CDR3 sequences, 3.3% seen once; the top ten hold more than 6.5%. As for time point: patch test 2, 6 weeks after DPC sensitization. The treatment: therapeutic diphenylcyclopropenone sensitization with weekly scalp DPC. The input for sequencing was whole blood, taken in connection with sensitization to the hapten diphenylcyclopropenone (DPC). These receptors all stem from a man aged 35 to 55 with alopecia areata. Some clones in this sample may be carry-over from other donors' samples.

This clonotype showed up many times. This chain uses TRBV6-2 or TRBV6-3 with TRBJ2-7; 15 bases match TRBD2. V gave up 5 bases and J gave up 0 bases; unmatched junction bases: 5. The CDR3 loop spans 17 amino acids. Germline V gene data show CDR1 as MNHEY and CDR2 as SVGEGT. The CDR3 region has the DNA TGTGCCAGCAGTACGGGGACTAGCGGGAGGAGCTCCTACGAGCAGTACTTC. Protein: CASSTGTSGRSSYEQYF.

The V call is TRBV10-1, the J call TRBJ2-7, with TRBD1 matching 7 bases. The germline CDR1 and CDR2 sequences are WNHNN and SYGVQD (reference sequence). V lost 6 bases, J lost 7 bases, and 12 bases stayed unmatched. This CDR3 has 14 residues. The CDR3 nucleotides read TGCGCCAGCAGCTCCAGGACAGGAGCCGAAGAGCAGTACTTC. Amino acid sequence: CASSSRTGAEEQYF.

At least ten counts were recorded for this clonotype. The rearrangement uses TRBV14 and TRBJ2-5; D not resolved. Germline CDR1 reads SGHDN; CDR2 reads FVKESK. The CDR3 length is 11 residues. V dropped 3 bases and J dropped 2 bases, with 1 base sitting between them. CDR3 sequence reads: CASSHQETQYF. CDR3 sequence (DNA): TGTGCCAGCAGCCATCAAGAGACCCAGTACTTC.

This clonotype was seen many times. This chain connects TRBV5-4 to TRBJ2-5, with D maybe TRBD1 (5 bases). The V end was cut by 4 bases, the J end by 0 bases, with 10 bases between. There are 14 residues in the CDR3. Germline V CDR1 and CDR2: SGHNT, YYREEE (reference sequence). CDR3 sequence (DNA): TGTGCCAGCAGCCCCTGGGGCAACCAAGAGACCCAGTACTTC. As protein: CASSPWGNQETQYF.

This clonotype was seen a few times. This sequence joins TRBV5-1 and TRBJ1-5; D gene uncertain. This CDR3 is 15 amino acids long. Germline V gives CDR1 SGHRS, CDR2 YFSETQ. V shed 0 bases and J shed 4 bases, with 11 bases lying between them. The CDR3 DNA sequence: TGCGCCAGCAGCTTGGGCACGGGTAGAAATCAGCCCCAGCATTTT. It is translated as CASSLGTGRNQPQHF.

At least ten counts were recorded for this clonotype. The chain carries TRBV14 and TRBJ2-7; D uncertain. Germline V gives CDR1 SGHDN, CDR2 FVKESK. The CDR3 sequence is 12 residues long. V was trimmed by 0 bases and J by 3 bases, leaving 3 bases between them. In nucleotides, the CDR3 is TGTGCCAGCAGCCAAGAAGGCTACGAGCAGTACTTC. Protein: CASSQEGYEQYF.

This clonotype was detected many times. The chain couples TRBV20-1 to TRBJ1-5, with D possibly being TRBD1 (6 bases). This CDR3 has 16 residues. V was shortened by 1 base and J by 2 bases, with 15 bases between the two germline ends. Germline CDR1 reads DFQATT; CDR2 reads SNEGSKA (reference sequence). The CDR3 sequence is CSARGAGGAGNQPQHF. The CDR3 nucleotides are TGCAGTGCTAGAGGTGCGGGGGGCGCGGGCAATCAGCCCCAGCATTTT.

This clonotype was counted at least ten times. The chain joins TRBV6-5 to TRBJ2-1, with a weak D call TRBD2 (5 bases). Trimming stripped 6 bases from V and 4 bases from J, with 13 bases between. This CDR3 has 14 residues. CDR1 MNHEY and CDR2 SVGAGI come from the germline V gene. CDR3 sequence (DNA): TGTGCCAGCAGCTCCGGACTCATATACAATGAGCAGTTCTTC. Its translation: CASSSGLIYNEQFF.

This clonotype was counted only a few times. A much larger clone is a single base away; this may be a read error. The chain joins TRBV12-3 or TRBV12-4 to TRBJ2-4, with TRBD1 matching over 7 bases. V was pared by 8 bases and J by 8 bases, with 12 bases of the junction left unmatched. This CDR3 spans 14 amino acids. The CDR3: CASGLGQARDIQYF. CDR3 DNA: TGTGCCAGCGGTCTCGGACAGGCTCGGGACATTCAGTACTTC.

This clonotype was picked up many times. The rearrangement links TRBV7-2 to TRBJ2-6; D unclear. Per the germline V gene, CDR1 is SGHTA and CDR2 is FQGNSA. Trimming removed 1 base at V and 0 bases at J, with 4 bases between. This CDR3 contains 15 residues. In nucleotides, the CDR3 is TGTGCCAGCAGCTTAGTCGGCTCTGGGGCCAACGTCCTGACTTTC. It codes for CASSLVGSGANVLTF.

The chain employs TRBV27 and TRBJ2-5, with 12 bases lining up with TRBD2. The CDR3 totals 14 residues. Germline V gives CDR1 MNHEY, CDR2 SMNVEV (reference sequence). Trimming at V came to 2 bases and at J to 9 bases, leaving 4 bases not matched to a gene. The CDR3, as DNA: TGTGCCAGCAGTTTAGGACTAGCGGGGTATGCCCAGTACTTC. It specifies CASSLGLAGYAQYF.

This clonotype was observed many times. The genes are TRBV7-2 and TRBJ2-6; no firm D call. Trimming shortened V by 3 bases and J by 0 bases, and 0 bases separated the two germline ends. The CDR3 is 13 amino acids. Germline-derived CDR1 and CDR2 are SGHTA and FQGNSA. As DNA, the CDR3 is TGTGCCAGCAGCTTCTCTGGGGCCAACGTCCTGACTTTC. Its protein is CASSFSGANVLTF.

This clonotype was recorded a few times. The chain is built from TRBV5-4 and TRBJ2-3; D assignment may be TRBD1 or TRBD2 (5 bases each). The germline V gene encodes CDR1 SGHNT and CDR2 YYREEE (reference sequence). The CDR3 has 17 residues. V was trimmed by 3 bases and J by 0 bases, leaving 17 bases between them. As DNA, the CDR3 is TGTGCCAGCAGCTCCCCCGGGGCCGCGGTAAGCACAGATACGCAGTATTTT. It yields the protein CASSSPGAAVSTDTQYF.

This clonotype was seen repeatedly, ten times or more. The chain links TRBV27 to TRBJ1-5; TRBD1 matches at 7 bases. Germline CDR1 MNHEY, CDR2 SMNVEV (reference sequence). Trimming took 5 bases from V and 4 from J; bases not matched to a gene: 5. This CDR3 has 14 amino acids. The CDR3 is CASSPGQINQPQHF. For the CDR3, the DNA is TGTGCCAGCAGTCCGGGACAGATTAATCAGCCCCAGCATTTT.

This clonotype was detected many times. This rearrangement joins TRBV5-4 to TRBJ2-5; D is ambiguous. The germline V and J ends were trimmed by 1 base and 3 bases, with 4 bases remaining between them. Germline V gives CDR1 SGHNT, CDR2 YYREEE (reference sequence). The length of the CDR3 is 12 residues. This CDR3 is CASSLPKETQYF. CDR3 coding DNA: TGTGCCAGCAGCTTGCCTAAAGAGACCCAGTACTTC.

This chain uses TRBV11-1 with TRBJ1-1; D is ambiguous. There are 14 residues in the CDR3. The ends were cut back, 2 bases at V and 1 base at J, with 8 bases in the middle. The germline CDR1 and CDR2 sequences are SGHAT and FQDESV (reference sequence). This CDR3 reads CASSLTRQNTEAFF. The CDR3 region has the DNA TGTGCCAGCAGCTTAACCCGACAGAACACTGAAGCTTTCTTT. The full variable domain, its missing parts supplied by reference TRBV11-1 and TRBJ1-1, is EAEVAQSPRYKITEKSQAVAFWCDPISGHATLYWYRQILGQGPELLVQFQDESVVDDSQLPKDRFSAERLKGVDSTLKIQPAELGDSAMYLCASSLTRQNTEAFFGQGTRLTVV.

The chain has TRBV5-6 and TRBJ1-2; possibly TRBD1 for D (5 bases). V lost 4 bases to trimming and J lost 4 bases, with 14 bases between them. The CDR3 contains 14 residues. The germline V gene has CDR1 SGHDT and CDR2 YYEEEE. The CDR3 loop is CASSPRGVVYGYTF. The CDR3 DNA follows: TGTGCCAGCAGCCCCCGGGGGGTCGTCTATGGCTACACCTTC.

This clonotype was detected ten times or more. The V and J genes are TRBV20-1 and TRBJ2-2; 8 bases fit TRBD1. Germline CDR1 reads DFQATT; CDR2 reads SNEGSKA (reference sequence). Trimming removed 8 bases from V and 1 base from J; junction bases left unmatched: 12. There are 16 residues in the CDR3. CDR3 protein: CSPDILDRENTGELFF. CDR3 in DNA: TGCAGTCCCGACATCTTGGACAGGGAGAACACCGGGGAGCTGTTTTTT.

This clonotype showed up many times. The V and J genes are TRBV6-2 or TRBV6-3 and TRBJ2-3; D possibly corresponds to TRBD2 (6 bases). Germline CDR1 reads MNHEY; CDR2 reads SVGEGT. Trimming pared 6 bases from V and 2 bases from J, leaving 12 bases between. This CDR3 is built from 14 residues. The CDR3 DNA reads TGTGCCAGCAGGCGGGAAAGATTCACAGATACGCAGTATTTT. Its protein product is CASRRERFTDTQYF.

This clonotype has ten or more counts. The chain's CDR3 is CASSQMLYGYTF. The CDR3 DNA follows: TGTGCCAGCAGTCAGATGCTATATGGCTACACCTTC. This sequence joins TRBV28 and TRBJ1-2; D is unresolved. V dropped 5 bases and J dropped 5 bases, with 9 bases sitting between them. Germline assignment: CDR1 MDHEN and CDR2 SYDVKM. The CDR3 runs to 12 residues.

This clonotype was recorded at least ten times. This chain connects TRBV20-1 to TRBJ1-5; D is uncertain. CDR1 is DFQATT, CDR2 SNEGSKA, per germline (reference sequence). CDR3 length: 12 amino acids. V lost 5 bases, J lost 2 bases, and 7 bases lay in between. CDR3 DNA: TGCAGTGCTGGTTATGGCAATCAGCCCCAGCATTTT. It yields the protein CSAGYGNQPQHF.

Ten or more counts support this clonotype. The chain links TRBV7-2 to TRBJ2-7; no reliable D call. V lost 1 base and J 3 bases, leaving 7 bases between the germline ends. The CDR3 loop spans 13 amino acids. In germline, CDR1 is SGHTA, CDR2 FQGNSA. CDR3 nucleotide sequence: TGTGCCAGCAGCTTAGGGGCCCTCTACGAGCAGTACTTC. Amino acids: CASSLGALYEQYF. Variable domain in full (rest from reference TRBV7-2 and TRBJ2-7): GAGVSQSPSNKVTEKGKDVELRCDPISGHTALYWYRQSLGQGLEFLIYFQGNSAPDKSGLPSDRFSAERTGGSVSTLTIQRTQQEDSAVYLCASSLGALYEQYFGPGTRLTVT.

The table lists this clonotype with a few counts. The chain combines TRBV3-1 with TRBJ2-4; 10 nucleotides match TRBD2. The germline V gene has CDR1 LGHDT and CDR2 YNNKEL (reference sequence). The V segment lost 0 bases and the J segment 2 bases; nucleotides outside the gene matches: 10. There are 19 residues in the CDR3. The CDR3 loop is CASSQDLSGRILPKNIQYF. In DNA form, the CDR3 reads TGTGCCAGCAGCCAAGATCTTAGCGGGAGGATCTTACCCAAAAACATTCAGTACTTC. Full variable domain (remainder filled in from reference TRBV3-1 and TRBJ2-4): DTAVSQTPKYLVTQMGNDKSIKCEQNLGHDTMYWYKQDSKKFLKIMFSYNNKELIINETVPNRFSPKSPDKAHLNLHINSLELGDSAVYFCASSQDLSGRILPKNIQYFGAGTRLSVL.

In this sample, this clonotype turned up many times. The rearrangement uses TRBV7-7 and TRBJ2-5; unclear D gene. The CDR3 is 13 amino acids. The germline CDR1 and CDR2 sequences are SSHAT and FNYEAQ (reference sequence). The V and J ends lost 5 bases and 1 base respectively, with 8 bases between them. The CDR3 bases are TGTGCCAGCAGCCGCCGGGCCCAAGAGACCCAGTACTTC. Translated, it gives CASSRRAQETQYF.

This clonotype was seen at least ten times. The genes are TRBV3-1 and TRBJ1-2; D is unclear. CDR1 and CDR2 from the germline V gene are LGHDT and YNNKEL (reference sequence). V lost 1 base and J 6 bases, leaving 3 bases between the germline ends. The CDR3 has 11 amino acids. CDR3 protein: CASSQAHGYTF. The CDR3, as DNA: TGTGCCAGCAGCCAAGCGCATGGCTACACCTTC. The full variable domain, completed using reference TRBV3-1 and TRBJ1-2, is DTAVSQTPKYLVTQMGNDKSIKCEQNLGHDTMYWYKQDSKKFLKIMFSYNNKELIINETVPNRFSPKSPDKAHLNLHINSLELGDSAVYFCASSQAHGYTFGSGTRLTVV.

At least ten counts were recorded for this clonotype. The V and J genes are TRBV28 and TRBJ2-5; 8 nucleotides align to TRBD1. This CDR3 region has 14 residues. The J segment lost 2 bases and the V segment lost 5 bases, leaving 4 bases of the junction unmatched. From germline, CDR1 is MDHEN and CDR2 SYDVKM. The CDR3 reads CASSTRQGQETQYF. CDR3 bases: TGTGCCAGCAGTACGCGACAGGGGCAAGAGACCCAGTACTTC.

Ten or more counts support this clonotype. The chain employs TRBV20-1 and TRBJ1-4, with D tentatively TRBD1 (5 bases). This CDR3 has 16 amino acids. V lost 2 bases and J 7 bases, leaving 20 bases between the germline ends. Looked up from germline, CDR1 is DFQATT and CDR2 is SNEGSKA (reference sequence). In nucleotides, the CDR3 is TGCAGTGCTAGACCCACGGGTGGGGCGCGCGGTGAAAAACTGTTTTTT. The encoded protein is CSARPTGGARGEKLFF.

This clonotype has a handful of counts. The chain recombines TRBV12-3 or TRBV12-4 with TRBJ1-6; D gene ambiguous. Trimming took off 7 bases at V and 0 bases at J, with 16 bases between the two ends. The CDR3 length is 17 residues. The CDR3 is CASTTTGPRSYNSPLHF. The CDR3 DNA is TGTGCCAGCACCACAACCGGACCACGCTCCTATAATTCACCCCTCCACTTT.

The sample holds many counts of this clonotype. The rearrangement uses TRBV28 and TRBJ2-7, with D possibly being TRBD2 (5 bases). V was shortened by 6 bases and J by 6 bases, with 12 bases between the two germline ends. This CDR3 is 12 amino acids long. Germline V gene sequence: CDR1 MDHEN, CDR2 SYDVKM. The CDR3 is CASSPLVGEQYF. CDR3 bases: TGTGCCAGCAGCCCACTAGTTGGCGAGCAGTACTTC.

This clonotype has ten or more counts. CDR3 nucleotides: TGTGCCAGCAGGGCGGGCCCCAGTACGGGTGGGCAGTTCTTC. As protein: CASRAGPSTGGQFF. This chain links TRBV27 with TRBJ2-1, with D perhaps matching TRBD2 (5 bases). V was shortened by 6 bases and J by 12 bases, with 21 bases between the two germline ends. The CDR3 is made up of 14 amino acids. The V gene's germline CDR1 is MNHEY and CDR2 SMNVEV (reference sequence).